This T cell receptor (beta chain) is drawn from a study of regulatory T cells in long-lasting Graves disease. Study results and caveats: The TCR repertoire of persistent Graves' patients was less diverse than that of newly diagnosed ones. Persistent patients had a count of shared public clonotypes (about 2,700) that exceeded that of new patients (around 910).

Sequencing libraries for TCR beta were prepared with iRepertoire HTBI primers and Arm-PCR of CDR3 regions. TCRdb ran MiXCR on the multiplex PCR reads and lists one entry per CDR3 protein. This table holds approximately 230,000 distinct CDR3 sequences, 15% to 20% found once. Described time point: newly diagnosed GD, antithyroid drugs for less than 3 months. RNA isolated from PBMCs was used to make the TCR library. An endocrinology department in Xi'an, China, supplied the patients. There are 16 residues in the CDR3. CDR1 is MDHEN, CDR2 SYDVKM, per germline. Losses at the gene ends were 1 base for V and 5 bases for J; bases not matched to a gene: 6. This clonotype has at least ten counts. Antigen: not known.

This TCR was recovered from a female donor with Graves disease. The chain joins TRBV28 to TRBJ2-2, with 8 nucleotides matching TRBD1. Material: peripheral blood mononuclear cells (PBMCs), obtained at new diagnosis, from a patient treated with antithyroid drugs. The CDR3 protein is CASSLFPGGGTGELFF. The CDR3 region has the DNA TGTGCCAGCAGTTTATTCCCAGGGGGCGGAACCGGGGAGCTGTTTTTT. The whole variable domain, filled in from reference TRBV28 and TRBJ2-2, reads DVKVTQSSRYLVKRTGEKVFLECVQDMDHENMFWYRQDPGLGLRLIYFSYDVKMKEKGDIPEGYSVSREKKERFSLILESASTNQTSMYLCASSLFPGGGTGELFFGEGSRLTVL.